This TCR beta chain was profiled in a study of blood T cell repertoires in COVID-19. The overall study: COVID-19 samples from acute and convalescent phases originated in the United States, Italy and Spain. Nucleic acid was either cDNA or gDNA, and it came from T cells, B-cell-depleted T cells, or PBMCs.

Germline loops: CDR1 SGHNT, CDR2 YYREEE (reference sequence). J was trimmed by 7 bases and V by 4 bases; bases with no gene match: 6. This CDR3 is built from 14 residues. The assay was immunoSEQ multiplex PCR, and TCRdb's table has in-frame clones only and misses some. Of almost 50,000 clones listed, 65% to 85% are singletons. Sequences were obtained from peripheral blood. The chain is built from TRBV5-4 and TRBJ1-5, with TRBD1 matching 9 bases. This receptor was taken from a man aged 45-65 years with acute or convalescent COVID-19. The CDR3 spells CASSAGTGFQPQHF. CDR3 DNA sequence: TGTGCCAGCAGCGCCGGGACAGGGTTCCAGCCCCAGCATTTT.